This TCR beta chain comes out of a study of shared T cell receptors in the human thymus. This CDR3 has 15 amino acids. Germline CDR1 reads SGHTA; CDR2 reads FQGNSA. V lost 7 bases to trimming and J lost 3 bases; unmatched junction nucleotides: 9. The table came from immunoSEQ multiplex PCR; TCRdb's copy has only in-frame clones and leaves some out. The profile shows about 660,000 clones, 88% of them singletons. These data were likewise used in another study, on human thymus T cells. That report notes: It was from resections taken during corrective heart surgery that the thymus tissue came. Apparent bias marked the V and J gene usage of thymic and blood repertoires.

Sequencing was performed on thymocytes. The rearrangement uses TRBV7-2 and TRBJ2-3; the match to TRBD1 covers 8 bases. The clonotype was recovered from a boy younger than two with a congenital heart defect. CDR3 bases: TGTGCCAGCAATGGACAGGGAACACGTACAGATACGCAGTATTTT. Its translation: CASNGQGTRTDTQYF.